Following are 32 T cell receptor beta chains from one sample sequenced in a study of memory CD4+ T cells and cytomegalovirus serostatus. Using immunoSEQ multiplex PCR, the repertoire was profiled, and TCRdb retains in-frame clones only, with some absent. The sample has some 95,000 clones, about four fifths seen once. Single viable CD3+CD4+CD8-CD45RO+ cells were sorted as the memory CD4+ T cells. Sequencing was done on a sample of memory CD4+ T cells from blood. The receptors derive from an adult in good health and CMV-seropositive.

J is TRBJ1-1 and V is TRBV5-1; D remains unclear. V dropped 0 bases and J dropped 0 bases, with 15 bases sitting between them. The CDR3 sequence is 17 residues long. Germline V gene sequence: CDR1 SGHRS, CDR2 YFSETQ. CDR3 amino acids: CASSLGQRGLMNTEAFF. The CDR3 DNA sequence: TGCGCCAGCAGCTTGGGACAACGTGGCCTCATGAACACTGAAGCTTTCTTT.

The chain couples TRBV20-1 to TRBJ2-7; D is unresolved. The V end was cut by 1 base, the J end by 8 bases, with 9 bases between. The CDR3 contains 11 residues. From germline, CDR1 is DFQATT and CDR2 SNEGSKA (reference sequence). CDR3 sequence: CSARAQGKQYF. Here the CDR3 DNA reads TGCAGTGCTAGAGCTCAAGGGAAGCAGTACTTC.

The gene calls are TRBV7-2 and TRBJ2-7, with 9 positions matching TRBD1. Trimming took 5 bases from V and 4 from J; bases not matched to a gene: 9. This CDR3 has 15 amino acids. The germline V gene encodes CDR1 SGHTA and CDR2 FQGNSA. The CDR3 protein is CASSANRGRGYEQYF. In DNA form, the CDR3 reads TGTGCCAGCAGCGCGAACAGGGGGCGAGGGTACGAGCAGTACTTC.

About this clone: Other DNA sequences in this specimen translate into the identical CDR3. The chain couples TRBV19 to TRBJ2-3; D is unclear. This CDR3 has 14 amino acids. Germline assignment: CDR1 LNHDA and CDR2 SQIVND (reference sequence). V lost 3 bases, J lost 0 bases, and 7 bases lay in between. CDR3 in DNA: TGTGCCAGTAGTATCGGTCCTAGCACAGATACGCAGTATTTT. Translating gives CASSIGPSTDTQYF.

The table lists this clone with a few counts. The rearrangement joins TRBV5-1 to TRBJ1-1, with 7 nucleotides matching TRBD1. Losses at the gene ends were 5 bases for V and 6 bases for J; bases not matched to a gene: 13. This CDR3 region has 15 residues. Germline CDR1 and CDR2: SGHRS and YFSETQ. The CDR3 DNA reads as TGCGCCAGCAGTCCTGGCACCGGGACAGACTCTGAAGCTTTCTTT. The encoded protein is CASSPGTGTDSEAFF.

The chain is built from TRBV7-2 and TRBJ2-1; D possibly corresponds to TRBD2 (5 bases). The V end was cut by 5 bases, the J end by 0 bases, with 11 bases between. This CDR3 comprises 15 residues. In germline, CDR1 is SGHTA, CDR2 FQGNSA. CDR3 residues: CASSLTSSSYNEQFF. In DNA form, the CDR3 reads TGTGCCAGCAGCCTTACTAGTTCCTCCTACAATGAGCAGTTCTTC. The full variable domain, its missing parts supplied by reference TRBV7-2 and TRBJ2-1, is GAGVSQSPSNKVTEKGKDVELRCDPISGHTALYWYRQSLGQGLEFLIYFQGNSAPDKSGLPSDRFSAERTGGSVSTLTIQRTQQEDSAVYLCASSLTSSSYNEQFFGPGTRLTVL.

The chain is built from TRBV5-1 and TRBJ2-5, with a weak D call TRBD1 (5 bases). This CDR3 spans 15 amino acids. Trimming removed 0 bases from V and 2 bases from J, with 11 bases in between. CDR1 is SGHRS and CDR2 is YFSETQ in the germline V gene. In nucleotides, the CDR3 is TGCGCCAGCAGCTTGGTGTTCGGACAACAAGAGACCCAGTACTTC. Its protein product is CASSLVFGQQETQYF.

This clone was seen just once. The CDR3 loop is CASSLSGKETQYF. CDR3 bases: TGCGCCAGCAGCTTGAGCGGGAAAGAGACCCAGTACTTC. The chain links TRBV5-1 to TRBJ2-5; TRBD2 matches 7 bases. With 1 base clipped from V and 3 bases from J, the junction kept 0 bases outside the gene matches. CDR1 and CDR2 from the germline V gene are SGHRS and YFSETQ. CDR3 size: 13 residues. Based on the CDR3 plus reference TRBV5-1 and TRBJ2-5, the full variable domain is KAGVTQTPRYLIKTRGQQVTLSCSPISGHRSVSWYQQTPGQGLQFLFEYFSETQRNKGNFPGRFSGRQFSNSRSEMNVSTLELGDSALYLCASSLSGKETQYFGPGTRLLVL.

This rearrangement joins TRBV6-1 to TRBJ1-1; TRBD1 might be the D (5 bases). Germline values: CDR1 MNHNS, CDR2 SASEGT. CDR3 size: 13 residues. V was pared by 3 bases and J by 3 bases, with 8 bases between. This chain's CDR3 is CASSEPGDTEAFF. DNA for the CDR3: TGTGCCAGCAGTGAGCCGGGGGACACTGAAGCTTTCTTT.

The chain recombines TRBV7-2 with TRBJ2-1; 7 bases are shared with TRBD1. Per germline, CDR1 SGHTA and CDR2 FQGNSA. The J segment lost 4 bases and the V segment lost 1 base, leaving 1 base of the junction unmatched. The CDR3 is 14 residues long. CDR3 nucleotides: TGTGCCAGCAGCTTAGTGGACAGGTACAATGAGCAGTTCTTC. It is translated as CASSLVDRYNEQFF. The variable domain in full, completed from reference TRBV7-2 and TRBJ2-1, reads GAGVSQSPSNKVTEKGKDVELRCDPISGHTALYWYRQSLGQGLEFLIYFQGNSAPDKSGLPSDRFSAERTGGSVSTLTIQRTQQEDSAVYLCASSLVDRYNEQFFGPGTRLTVL.

J is TRBJ1-1 and V is TRBV2; D not resolved. Trimming stripped 1 base from V and 5 bases from J, with 17 bases between. The CDR3 extends over 16 amino acids. Germline CDR1 reads SNHLY; CDR2 reads FYNNEI. CDR3 in amino acids: CASSEGEYTTVTEAFF. The CDR3 nucleotides read TGTGCCAGCAGTGAAGGGGAGTATACCACAGTAACTGAAGCTTTCTTT.

The J gene is TRBJ1-1, the V gene TRBV6-1; 8 nucleotides line up with TRBD1. Per the germline V gene, CDR1 is MNHNS and CDR2 is SASEGT. The CDR3 is 20 residues long. J lost 2 bases, V lost 4 bases, and 21 bases had no gene match. The CDR3: CASSGTGGRVPWDFNTEAFF. In DNA form, the CDR3 reads TGTGCCAGCAGTGGAACAGGGGGTCGGGTACCTTGGGATTTTAACACTGAAGCTTTCTTT.

The V and J genes are TRBV14 and TRBJ2-5, with 7 bases fitting TRBD2. From germline, CDR1 is SGHDN and CDR2 FVKESK. V dropped 4 bases and J dropped 5; count of bases not matched to a gene: 13. The CDR3 sequence is 16 residues long. The CDR3 sequence is CASSRAGGGARETQYF. DNA for the CDR3: TGTGCCAGCAGCCGAGCTGGGGGGGGAGCGCGGGAGACCCAGTACTTC.

The V call is TRBV5-1, the J call TRBJ2-2, with D tentatively TRBD2 (5 bases). CDR1 is SGHRS and CDR2 is YFSETQ in the germline V gene. V shed 0 bases and J shed 7 bases, with 13 bases lying between them. CDR3 length equals 15 residues. In DNA form, the CDR3 reads TGCGCCAGCAGCTTGGGTGGGAGTCGAATCGGGGAGCTGTTTTTT. Encoded protein: CASSLGGSRIGELFF.

V gene TRBV7-9 combines with J gene TRBJ2-1; 13 bases are shared with TRBD2. There are 16 residues in the CDR3. The V and J ends lost 5 bases and 8 bases, in that order; junction bases with no gene match: 9. Germline lookup yields CDR1 SEHNR and CDR2 FQNEAQ (reference sequence). In DNA, the CDR3 is TGTGCCAGCAGCCCCTGGACTAGCGGGAGTAAGGATGAGCAGTTCTTC. Its translation is CASSPWTSGSKDEQFF.

The chain has TRBV7-9 and TRBJ2-7, with D maybe TRBD1 (5 bases). The germline V gene has CDR1 SEHNR and CDR2 FQNEAQ (reference sequence). V shed 2 bases and J shed 3 bases, with 14 bases lying between them. The CDR3 contains 15 residues. CDR3 residues: CASSLKEGAFYEQYF. CDR3 in DNA: TGTGCCAGCAGCTTAAAGGAAGGGGCGTTCTACGAGCAGTACTTC.

This clone turned up a few times. V is TRBV10-2 and J is TRBJ2-1; D is unresolved. V lost 5 bases, J lost 9 bases, and 8 bases lay in between. Germline-derived CDR1 and CDR2 are WSHSY and SAAADI. This CDR3 spans 11 amino acids. CDR3 region: CASSLRSEQFF. For the CDR3, the DNA is TGCGCCAGCAGTCTGAGGAGTGAGCAGTTCTTC.

The rearrangement joins TRBV7-3 to TRBJ1-2; the D is unclear. The CDR3 runs to 13 residues. The V end was cut by 2 bases, the J end by 1 base, with 5 bases between. CDR1 and CDR2 from the germline V gene are SGHTA and FQGTGA. CDR3 protein: CASSLGLNYGYTF. CDR3 bases: TGTGCCAGCAGCTTAGGCCTTAACTATGGCTACACCTTC.

The CDR3 nucleotides are TGCGCCAGCAGGCCCGGGACAGCTTTAGGGGGTGGCTACACCTTC. Translating gives CASRPGTALGGGYTF. J is TRBJ1-2 and V is TRBV5-1; 7 bases match TRBD1. Losses at the gene ends were 5 bases for V and 7 bases for J; bases not matched to a gene: 14. Germline V gene sequence: CDR1 SGHRS, CDR2 YFSETQ. CDR3 length equals 15 residues. Supplemented by reference TRBV5-1 and TRBJ1-2, the full variable domain reads KAGVTQTPRYLIKTRGQQVTLSCSPISGHRSVSWYQQTPGQGLQFLFEYFSETQRNKGNFPGRFSGRQFSNSRSEMNVSTLELGDSALYLCASRPGTALGGGYTFGSGTRLTVV.

This sequence joins TRBV5-5 and TRBJ1-2, with D possibly TRBD1 on 5 matching bases. Deletions cut 3 bases from V and 8 bases from J, with 20 bases between. The CDR3 loop spans 15 amino acids. Germline-derived CDR1 and CDR2 are SGHKS and YYEKEE (reference sequence). CDR3 nucleotide sequence: TGTGCCAGCAGCTGGGGGGAGACCTCATATGTCGGCTACACCTTC. As protein: CASSWGETSYVGYTF. Supplemented by reference TRBV5-5 and TRBJ1-2, the full variable domain reads DAGVTQSPTHLIKTRGQQVTLRCSPISGHKSVSWYQQVLGQGPQFIFQYYEKEERGRGNFPDRFSARQFPNYSSELNVNALLLGDSALYLCASSWGETSYVGYTFGSGTRLTVV.

V and J are TRBV19 and TRBJ1-1; no reliable D call. CDR3 size: 15 residues. Trimming removed 3 bases from V and 3 bases from J, with 14 bases in between. Germline CDR1 reads LNHDA; CDR2 reads SQIVND (reference sequence). The CDR3 spells CASSISTQADTEAFF. Here the CDR3 DNA reads TGTGCCAGTAGTATTTCGACTCAAGCGGACACTGAAGCTTTCTTT.

The V call is TRBV5-4, the J call TRBJ2-3; perhaps TRBD2 as D (5 bases). Per germline, CDR1 SGHNT and CDR2 YYREEE (reference sequence). V shed 1 base and J shed 2 bases, with 8 bases lying between them. CDR3 length equals 14 residues. The chain's CDR3 is CASSLPGNTDTQYF. The CDR3 bases are TGTGCCAGCAGCTTGCCGGGAAACACAGATACGCAGTATTTT.

This clone showed up just a few times. The V and J genes are TRBV29-1 and TRBJ1-1, with TRBD1 as a possible D gene (6 bases). V was shortened by 0 bases and J by 10 bases, with 6 bases between the two germline ends. Germline-derived CDR1 and CDR2 are SQVTM and ANQGSEA. The CDR3 spans 10 residues. The CDR3 nucleotides read TGCAGCGTTGAAGAGGGGGCAGCTTTCTTT. This translates into CSVEEGAAFF.

The rearrangement links TRBV13 to TRBJ1-1; tentative D call: TRBD1 (5 bases). The CDR3 runs to 15 residues. V was clipped by 5 bases and J by 3 bases, with 16 bases between them. In germline, CDR1 is PRHDT, CDR2 FYEKMQ (reference sequence). The CDR3 DNA reads TGTGCCAGCAGCCCACCGGGGGGTTGGGACACTGAAGCTTTCTTT. Translating it yields CASSPPGGWDTEAFF.

The V call is TRBV19, the J call TRBJ1-3; 7 positions match TRBD1. Germline trimming cut 9 bases from V and 0 bases from J; bases unmatched to any gene: 5. The CDR3 has 14 amino acids. Per the germline V gene, CDR1 is LNHDA and CDR2 is SQIVND (reference sequence). CDR3 sequence: CASRQGFSGNTIYF. Written as DNA, the CDR3 is TGTGCCAGCCGACAGGGCTTCTCTGGAAACACCATATATTTT.

This chain joins TRBV5-5 and TRBJ2-6; possibly TRBD1 for D (6 bases). Germline lookup yields CDR1 SGHKS and CDR2 YYEKEE (reference sequence). V dropped 1 base and J dropped 0 bases, with 11 bases sitting between them. The CDR3 has 17 residues. The CDR3 coding sequence is TGTGCCAGCAGCTTGACGACAGGTCGCTCTGGGGCCAACGTCCTGACTTTC. This gives the protein CASSLTTGRSGANVLTF.

The genes are TRBV4-1 and TRBJ1-4; 9 nucleotides agree with TRBD1. Trimming at V came to 2 bases and at J to 3 bases, leaving 4 bases not matched to a gene. Germline values: CDR1 MGHRA, CDR2 YSYEKL. CDR3 length: 16 amino acids. CDR3 sequence: CASSQLHRGPNEKLFF. CDR3 nucleotide sequence: TGCGCCAGCAGCCAACTCCACAGGGGGCCTAATGAAAAACTGTTTTTT.

This clone was counted a single time. The chain is built from TRBV6-5 and TRBJ1-5; D is undetermined. CDR1 MNHEY and CDR2 SVGAGI come from the germline V gene. The CDR3 is made up of 13 amino acids. V was shortened by 6 bases and J by 6 bases, with 12 bases between the two germline ends. CDR3 in amino acids: CASRGGWAQPQHF. The CDR3, as DNA: TGTGCCAGCAGGGGAGGGTGGGCTCAGCCCCAGCATTTT.

The chain carries TRBV18 and TRBJ1-2; 12 positions agree with TRBD1. The CDR3 length is 15 residues. Germline V lookup: CDR1 KGHSH, CDR2 LQKENI. Trimming took 3 bases from V and 7 from J; bases not matched to a gene: 6. CDR3 bases: TGTGCCAGCTCACCTGTTGGGACAGGGGGCTCTGGCTACACCTTC. It translates to CASSPVGTGGSGYTF.

This clone has only a few counts. The genes are TRBV11-2 and TRBJ2-7, with D unresolved. Trimming left V 5 bases short and J 4 bases short, with 27 bases between. CDR3 length: 18 residues. CDR1 and CDR2 (germline): SGHAT, FQNNGV. The CDR3: CASSPLSRARQSTYEQYF. Written as DNA, the CDR3 is TGTGCCAGCAGCCCACTCTCCCGGGCCCGACAATCTACATACGAGCAGTACTTC. The full variable domain, in which reference TRBV11-2 and TRBJ2-7 provide the parts outside the CDR3, is EAGVAQSPRYKIIEKRQSVAFWCNPISGHATLYWYQQILGQGPKLLIQFQNNGVVDDSQLPKDRFSAERLKGVDSTLKIQPAKLEDSAVYLCASSPLSRARQSTYEQYFGPGTRLTVT.

This CDR3 is CASNRREGTGELFF. As DNA, the CDR3 is TGTGCCAGCAACAGGAGGGAGGGCACCGGGGAGCTGTTTTTT. V gene TRBV7-8 combines with J gene TRBJ2-2; 7 bases fit TRBD2. In germline, CDR1 is SGHVS, CDR2 FQNEAQ. V shed 7 bases, J shed 4 bases, and the junction held 6 bases outside the gene matches. CDR3 size: 14 residues. The full variable domain, in which reference TRBV7-8 and TRBJ2-2 provide the parts outside the CDR3, is GAGVSQSPRYKVAKRGQDVALRCDPISGHVSLFWYQQALGQGPEFLTYFQNEAQLDKSGLPSDRFFAERPEGSVSTLKIQRTQQEDSAVYLCASNRREGTGELFFGEGSRLTVL.

In this sample, this clone turned up once. The CDR3 region has the DNA TGCGCCAGCAGCCCAGGGGTTAGGGAGACCCAGTACTTC. Residues: CASSPGVRETQYF. V is TRBV5-1 and J is TRBJ2-5; TRBD1 might be the D (6 bases). Trimming stripped 4 bases from V and 5 bases from J, with 12 bases between. The CDR3 loop spans 13 amino acids. Germline CDR1 reads SGHRS; CDR2 reads YFSETQ.